The clone carrying this T cell receptor beta chain was detected ten times or more. The sample comes from a study of early T cells in non-severe SARS-CoV-2 infection. TCRdb analysed the 5' RACE reads with MiXCR anew, one entry per CDR3 protein. The sample lists tens of thousands of distinct CDR3 sequences, 11% to 15% occurring once. J was trimmed by 4 bases and V by 4 bases; bases with no gene match: 6. This CDR3 is built from 14 residues. The germline CDR1 and CDR2 sequences are SGHVS and FQNEAQ. V usage is TRBV7-8 and J usage is TRBJ2-7, with 8 bases identical to TRBD1. The origin of this receptor is an adult who was a healthcare worker with PCR-confirmed SARS-CoV-2 infection or an uninfected control (not recorded which). Sequencing was done on a sample of whole blood. CDR3 in amino acids: CASSSRDRRYEQYF. For the CDR3, the DNA is TGTGCCAGCAGCTCCCGGGACAGGCGTTACGAGCAGTACTTC.